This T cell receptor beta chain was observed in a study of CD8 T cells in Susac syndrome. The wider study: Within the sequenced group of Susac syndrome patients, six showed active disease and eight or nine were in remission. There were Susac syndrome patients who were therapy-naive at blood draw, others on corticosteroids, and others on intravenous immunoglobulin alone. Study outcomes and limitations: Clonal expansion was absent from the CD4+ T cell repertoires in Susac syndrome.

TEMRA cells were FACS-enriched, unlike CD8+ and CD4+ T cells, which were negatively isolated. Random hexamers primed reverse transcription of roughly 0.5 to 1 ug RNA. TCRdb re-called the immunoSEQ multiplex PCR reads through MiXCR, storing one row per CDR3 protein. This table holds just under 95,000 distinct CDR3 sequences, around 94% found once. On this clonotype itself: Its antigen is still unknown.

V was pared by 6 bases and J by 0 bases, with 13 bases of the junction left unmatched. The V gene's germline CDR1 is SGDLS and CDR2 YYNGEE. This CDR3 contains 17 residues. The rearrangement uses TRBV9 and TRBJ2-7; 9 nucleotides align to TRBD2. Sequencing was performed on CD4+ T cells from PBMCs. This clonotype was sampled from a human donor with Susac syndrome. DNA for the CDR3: TGTGCCAGCAAGGGAAGGCGGAGCGGGGGGATCTCCTACGAGCAGTACTTC. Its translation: CASKGRRSGGISYEQYF.